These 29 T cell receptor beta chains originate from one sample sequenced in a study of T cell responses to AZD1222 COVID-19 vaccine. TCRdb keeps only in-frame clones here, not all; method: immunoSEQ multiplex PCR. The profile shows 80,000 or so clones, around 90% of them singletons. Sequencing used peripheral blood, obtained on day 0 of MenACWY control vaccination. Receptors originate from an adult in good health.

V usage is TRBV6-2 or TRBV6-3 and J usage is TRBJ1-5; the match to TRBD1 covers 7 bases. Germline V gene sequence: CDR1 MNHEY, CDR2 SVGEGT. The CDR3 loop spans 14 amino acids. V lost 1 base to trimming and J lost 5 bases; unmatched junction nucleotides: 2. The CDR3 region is CASSYYRGDQPQHF. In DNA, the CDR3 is TGTGCCAGCAGTTACTACAGGGGAGATCAGCCCCAGCATTTT.

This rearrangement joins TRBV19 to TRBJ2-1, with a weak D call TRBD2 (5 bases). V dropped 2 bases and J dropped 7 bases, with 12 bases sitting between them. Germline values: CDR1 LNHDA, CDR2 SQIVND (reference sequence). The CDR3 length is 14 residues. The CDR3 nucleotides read TGTGCCAGTAGTATACGGGAAGGGTGGAATGAGCAGTTCTTC. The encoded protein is CASSIREGWNEQFF.

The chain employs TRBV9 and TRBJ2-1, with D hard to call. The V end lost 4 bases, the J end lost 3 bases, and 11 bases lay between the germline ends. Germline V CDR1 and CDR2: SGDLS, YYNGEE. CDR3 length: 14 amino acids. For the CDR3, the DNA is TGTGCCAGCAGCCCCCCAGATAACTACAATGAGCAGTTCTTC. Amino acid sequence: CASSPPDNYNEQFF. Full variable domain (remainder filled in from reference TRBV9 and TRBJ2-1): DSGVTQTPKHLITATGQRVTLRCSPRSGDLSVYWYQQSLDQGLQFLIQYYNGEERAKGNILERFSAQQFPDLHSELNLSSLELGDSALYFCASSPPDNYNEQFFGPGTRLTVL.

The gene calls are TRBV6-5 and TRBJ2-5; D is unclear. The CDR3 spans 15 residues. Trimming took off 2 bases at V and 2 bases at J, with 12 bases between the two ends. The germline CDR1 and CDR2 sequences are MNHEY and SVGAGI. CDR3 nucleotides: TGTGCCAGCAGTTACGCTAATGGGCAGCAAGAGACCCAGTACTTC. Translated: CASSYANGQQETQYF.

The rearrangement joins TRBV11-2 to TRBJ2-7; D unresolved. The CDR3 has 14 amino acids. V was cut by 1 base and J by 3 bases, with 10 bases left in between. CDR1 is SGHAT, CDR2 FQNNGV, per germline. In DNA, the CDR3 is TGTGCCAGCAGCTTAGGACCGATCCGCTACGAGCAGTACTTC. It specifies CASSLGPIRYEQYF.

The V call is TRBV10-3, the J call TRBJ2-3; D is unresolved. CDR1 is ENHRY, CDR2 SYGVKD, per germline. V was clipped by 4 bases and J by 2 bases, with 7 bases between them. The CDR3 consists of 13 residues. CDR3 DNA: TGTGCCATCAGTGGCCAAATCACAGATACGCAGTATTTT. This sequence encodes CAISGQITDTQYF.

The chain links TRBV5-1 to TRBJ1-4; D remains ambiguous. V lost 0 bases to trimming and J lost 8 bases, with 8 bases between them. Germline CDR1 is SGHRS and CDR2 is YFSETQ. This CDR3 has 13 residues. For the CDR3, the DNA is TGCGCCAGCAGCTTGGCCGGGTCGGAAAAACTGTTTTTT. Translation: CASSLAGSEKLFF.

CDR3 residues: CASSLLAGGYNEQFF. The CDR3 nucleotides read TGTGCCAGCAGCCTCCTAGCGGGGGGGTACAATGAGCAGTTCTTC. The chain employs TRBV3-1 (or the pseudogene TRBV3-2) and TRBJ2-1; 12 bases agree with TRBD2. CDR3 length: 15 residues. Trimming cost V 4 bases and J 4 bases; bases outside gene matches: 2. Germline V lookup: CDR1 LGHDT, CDR2 YNNKEL (reference sequence).

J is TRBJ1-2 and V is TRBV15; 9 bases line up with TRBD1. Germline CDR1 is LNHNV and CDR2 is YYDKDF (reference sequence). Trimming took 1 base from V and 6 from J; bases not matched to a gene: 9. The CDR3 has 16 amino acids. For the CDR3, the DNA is TGTGCCACCAGCAGAGTACAGGGGGCGAGGAATGATGGCTACACCTTC. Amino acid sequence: CATSRVQGARNDGYTF.

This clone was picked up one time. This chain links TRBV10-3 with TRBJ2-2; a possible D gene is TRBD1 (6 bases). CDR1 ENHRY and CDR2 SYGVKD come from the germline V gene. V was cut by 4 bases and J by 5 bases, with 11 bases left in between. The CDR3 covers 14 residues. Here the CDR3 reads CAISATGRTGELFF. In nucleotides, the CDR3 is TGTGCCATCAGTGCGACAGGCAGAACCGGGGAGCTGTTTTTT.

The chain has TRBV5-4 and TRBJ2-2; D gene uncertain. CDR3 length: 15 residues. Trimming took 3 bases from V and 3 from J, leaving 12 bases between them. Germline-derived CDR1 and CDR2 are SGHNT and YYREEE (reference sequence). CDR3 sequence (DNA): TGTGCCAGCAGCTCTCCGTCCGAGGACACCGGGGAGCTGTTTTTT. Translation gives CASSSPSEDTGELFF.

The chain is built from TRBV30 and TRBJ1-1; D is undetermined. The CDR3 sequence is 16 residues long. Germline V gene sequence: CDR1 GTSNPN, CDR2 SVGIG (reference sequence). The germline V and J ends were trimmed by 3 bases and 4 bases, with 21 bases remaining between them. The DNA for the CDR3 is TGTGCCTGGAGGTTCGCAACCCCCGGCGGTTCCACTGAAGCTTTCTTT. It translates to CAWRFATPGGSTEAFF. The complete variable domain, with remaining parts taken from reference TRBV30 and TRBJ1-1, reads SQTIHQWPATLVQPVGSPLSLECTVEGTSNPNLYWYRQAAGRGLQLLFYSVGIGQISSEVPQNLSASRPQDRQFILSSKKLLLSDSGFYLCAWRFATPGGSTEAFFGQGTRLTVV.

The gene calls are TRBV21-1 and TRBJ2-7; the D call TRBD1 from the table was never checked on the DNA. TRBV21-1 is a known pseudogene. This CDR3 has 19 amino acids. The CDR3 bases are TGTGCCAGCAGCAAAGACAGGGGGCGTGGGCCTCTCAGCTCCTACGAGCAGTACTTC. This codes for CASSKDRGRGPLSSYEQYF.

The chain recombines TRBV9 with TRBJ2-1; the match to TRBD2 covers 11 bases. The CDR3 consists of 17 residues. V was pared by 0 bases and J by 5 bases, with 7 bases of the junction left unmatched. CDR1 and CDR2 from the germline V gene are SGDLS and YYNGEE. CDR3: CASSVAGVAGGNNEQFF. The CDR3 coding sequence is TGTGCCAGCAGCGTAGCCGGCGTAGCGGGGGGGAACAATGAGCAGTTCTTC.

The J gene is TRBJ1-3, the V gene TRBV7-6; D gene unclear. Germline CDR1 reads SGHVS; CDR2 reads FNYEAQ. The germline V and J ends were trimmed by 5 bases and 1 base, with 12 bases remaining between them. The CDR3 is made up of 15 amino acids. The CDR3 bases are TGTGCCAGCAGCCAGCACTCGGGGTCTGGAAACACCATATATTTT. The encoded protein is CASSQHSGSGNTIYF.

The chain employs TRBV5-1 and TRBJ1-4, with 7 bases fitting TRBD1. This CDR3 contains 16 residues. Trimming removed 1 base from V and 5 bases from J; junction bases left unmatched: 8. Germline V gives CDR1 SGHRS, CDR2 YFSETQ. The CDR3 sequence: CASSLFGGQENEKLFF. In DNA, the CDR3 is TGCGCCAGCAGCTTGTTCGGCGGACAGGAGAATGAAAAACTGTTTTTT.

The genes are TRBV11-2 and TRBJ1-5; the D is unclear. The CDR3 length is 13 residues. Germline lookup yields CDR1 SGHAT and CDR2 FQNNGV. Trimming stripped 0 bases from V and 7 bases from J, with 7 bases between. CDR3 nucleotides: TGTGCCAGCAGCTTAGAACCAGGACAGCCCCAGCATTTT. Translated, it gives CASSLEPGQPQHF. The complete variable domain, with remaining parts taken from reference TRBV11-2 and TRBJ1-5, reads EAGVAQSPRYKIIEKRQSVAFWCNPISGHATLYWYQQILGQGPKLLIQFQNNGVVDDSQLPKDRFSAERLKGVDSTLKIQPAKLEDSAVYLCASSLEPGQPQHFGDGTRLSIL.

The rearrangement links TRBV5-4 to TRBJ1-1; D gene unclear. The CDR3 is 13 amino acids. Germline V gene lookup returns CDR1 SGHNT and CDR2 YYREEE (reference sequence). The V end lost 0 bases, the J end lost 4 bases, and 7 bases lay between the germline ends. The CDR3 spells CASSLEGPTEAFF. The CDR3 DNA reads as TGTGCCAGCAGCTTGGAGGGTCCCACTGAAGCTTTCTTT.

For the CDR3, the DNA is TGTGCCAGCAGTTTATCTGGGGTAGGGGACATTCAGTACTTC. Protein sequence: CASSLSGVGDIQYF. This chain links TRBV28 with TRBJ2-4, with D possibly TRBD1 on 5 matching bases. V was shortened by 1 base and J by 8 bases, with 12 bases between the two germline ends. The germline V gene has CDR1 MDHEN and CDR2 SYDVKM. The CDR3 sequence is 14 residues long.

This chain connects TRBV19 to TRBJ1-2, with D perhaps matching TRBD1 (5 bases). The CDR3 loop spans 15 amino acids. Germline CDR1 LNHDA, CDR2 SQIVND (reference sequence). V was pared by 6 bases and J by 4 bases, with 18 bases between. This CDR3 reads CASRQTGGGSYGYTF. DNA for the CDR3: TGTGCCAGTAGGCAAACAGGCGGAGGGAGCTATGGCTACACCTTC. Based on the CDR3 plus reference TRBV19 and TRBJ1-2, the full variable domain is DGGITQSPKYLFRKEGQNVTLSCEQNLNHDAMYWYRQDPGQGLRLIYYSQIVNDFQKGDIAEGYSVSREKKESFPLTVTSAQKNPTAFYLCASRQTGGGSYGYTFGSGTRLTVV.

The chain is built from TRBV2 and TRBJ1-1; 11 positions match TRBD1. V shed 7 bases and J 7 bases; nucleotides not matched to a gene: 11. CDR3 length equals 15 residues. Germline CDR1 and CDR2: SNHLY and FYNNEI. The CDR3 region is CASTQGQGARGEAFF. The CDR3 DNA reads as TGTGCCAGCACCCAAGGACAGGGGGCTCGGGGTGAAGCTTTCTTT.

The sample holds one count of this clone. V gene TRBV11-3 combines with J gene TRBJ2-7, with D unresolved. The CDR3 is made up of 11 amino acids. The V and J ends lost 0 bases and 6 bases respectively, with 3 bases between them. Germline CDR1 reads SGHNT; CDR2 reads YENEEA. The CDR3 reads CASSLEAEQYF. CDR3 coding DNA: TGTGCCAGCAGCTTAGAGGCCGAGCAGTACTTC.

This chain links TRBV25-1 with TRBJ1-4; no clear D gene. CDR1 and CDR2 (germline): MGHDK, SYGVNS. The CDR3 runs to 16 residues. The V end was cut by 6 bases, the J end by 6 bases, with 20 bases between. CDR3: CASRDGRPALYEKLFF. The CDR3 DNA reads TGTGCCAGCAGGGACGGGAGGCCTGCTTTGTATGAAAAACTGTTTTTT. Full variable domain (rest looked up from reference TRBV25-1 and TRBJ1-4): EADIYQTPRYLVIGTGKKITLECSQTMGHDKMYWYQQDPGMELHLIHYSYGVNSTEKGDLSSESTVSRIRTEHFPLTLESARPSHTSQYLCASRDGRPALYEKLFFGSGTQLSVL.

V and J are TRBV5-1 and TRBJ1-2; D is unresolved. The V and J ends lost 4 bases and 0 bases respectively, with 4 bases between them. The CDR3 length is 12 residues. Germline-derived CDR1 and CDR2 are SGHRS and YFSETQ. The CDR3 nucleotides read TGCGCCAGCAGCCCTACTAACTATGGCTACACCTTC. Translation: CASSPTNYGYTF. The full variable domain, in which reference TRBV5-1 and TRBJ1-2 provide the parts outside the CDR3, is KAGVTQTPRYLIKTRGQQVTLSCSPISGHRSVSWYQQTPGQGLQFLFEYFSETQRNKGNFPGRFSGRQFSNSRSEMNVSTLELGDSALYLCASSPTNYGYTFGSGTRLTVV.

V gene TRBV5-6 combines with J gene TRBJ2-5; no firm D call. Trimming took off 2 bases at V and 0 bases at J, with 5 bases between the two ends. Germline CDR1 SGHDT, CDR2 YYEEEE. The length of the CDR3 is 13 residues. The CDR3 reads CASSLGYQETQYF. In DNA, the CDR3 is TGTGCCAGCAGCTTAGGTTACCAAGAGACCCAGTACTTC.

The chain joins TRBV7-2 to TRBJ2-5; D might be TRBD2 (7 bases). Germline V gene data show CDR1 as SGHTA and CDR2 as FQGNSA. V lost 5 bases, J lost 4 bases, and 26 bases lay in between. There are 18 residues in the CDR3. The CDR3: CASSLRAHIGGALETQYF. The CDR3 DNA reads TGTGCCAGCAGCCTTAGAGCCCATATTGGGGGGGCCCTAGAGACCCAGTACTTC.

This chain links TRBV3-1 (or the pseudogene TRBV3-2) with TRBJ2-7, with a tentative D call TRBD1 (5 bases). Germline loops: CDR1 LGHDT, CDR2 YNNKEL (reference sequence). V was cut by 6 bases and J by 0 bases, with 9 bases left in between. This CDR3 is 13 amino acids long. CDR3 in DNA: TGTGCCAGCAGTTACAGGAACTCCTACGAGCAGTACTTC. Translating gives CASSYRNSYEQYF.

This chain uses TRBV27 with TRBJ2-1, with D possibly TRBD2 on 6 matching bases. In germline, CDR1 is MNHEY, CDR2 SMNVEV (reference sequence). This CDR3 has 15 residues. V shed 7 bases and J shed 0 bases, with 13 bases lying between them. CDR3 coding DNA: TGTGCCAGCACGGCGGCCGGGAGCTCCTACAATGAGCAGTTCTTC. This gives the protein CASTAAGSSYNEQFF.

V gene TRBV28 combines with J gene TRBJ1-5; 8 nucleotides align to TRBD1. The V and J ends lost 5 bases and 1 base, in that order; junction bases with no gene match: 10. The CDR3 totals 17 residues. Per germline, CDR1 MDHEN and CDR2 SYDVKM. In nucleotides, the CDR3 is TGTGCCAGCAGTCGTGACAGGGGTCGATGGAGCAATCAGCCCCAGCATTTT. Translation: CASSRDRGRWSNQPQHF.